Below are 15 T cell receptor beta chains sequenced from a single sample in a study of blood T cell repertoires in COVID-19. The repertoire was sequenced with immunoSEQ multiplex PCR; TCRdb's copy has only in-frame clones and lacks some. The sample includes 75,000 to 95,000 clones, 75% to 90% of them seen just once. Sequencing was carried out using peripheral blood. All receptors derive from a human donor in a cohort sampled during active COVID-19.

The CDR3 DNA reads as TGTGCCAGCTCACCGGGGAGCGGGGCCTACGAGCAGTACTTC. This sequence encodes CASSPGSGAYEQYF. V usage is TRBV18 and J usage is TRBJ2-7; TRBD2 matches 7 bases. CDR3 length equals 14 residues. V gave up 3 bases and J gave up 2 bases; unmatched junction bases: 4. Germline V gives CDR1 KGHSH, CDR2 LQKENI.

The chain couples TRBV7-9 to TRBJ1-1; TRBD1 might be the D (5 bases). The CDR3 runs 14 residues. Germline assignment: CDR1 SEHNR and CDR2 FQNEAQ (reference sequence). The V and J ends lost 2 bases and 1 base respectively, with 8 bases between them. CDR3 in amino acids: CASSLLGGNTEAFF. The CDR3 DNA sequence: TGTGCCAGCAGCTTATTGGGGGGGAACACTGAAGCTTTCTTT.

The chain combines TRBV5-4 with TRBJ1-2, with 9 bases identical to TRBD1. V lost 7 bases, J lost 4 bases, and 11 bases stayed unmatched. Germline V gene sequence: CDR1 SGHNT, CDR2 YYREEE (reference sequence). The CDR3 is 15 amino acids. The CDR3 here is CASGNRDRVAYGYTF. In DNA form, the CDR3 reads TGTGCCAGCGGTAATCGGGACAGGGTTGCCTATGGCTACACCTTC. The variable domain in full, with the rest retrieved from reference TRBV5-4 and TRBJ1-2, is ETGVTQSPTHLIKTRGQQVTLRCSSQSGHNTVSWYQQALGQGPQFIFQYYREEENGRGNFPPRFSGLQFPNYSSELNVNALELDDSALYLCASGNRDRVAYGYTFGSGTRLTVV.

The chain carries TRBV27 and TRBJ2-5; TRBD1 might be the D (6 bases). The length of the CDR3 is 19 residues. Germline loops: CDR1 MNHEY, CDR2 SMNVEV (reference sequence). V shed 8 bases and J shed 0 bases, with 28 bases lying between them. The CDR3 spells CASPSSPRQEDPYQETQYF. The CDR3 DNA reads as TGTGCCAGCCCTTCATCCCCCCGACAGGAAGACCCGTACCAAGAGACCCAGTACTTC.

This chain connects TRBV18 to TRBJ1-2, with D unresolved. Trimming shortened V by 6 bases and J by 6 bases, and 11 bases separated the two germline ends. Germline V gene sequence: CDR1 KGHSH, CDR2 LQKENI. The CDR3 runs to 12 residues. The CDR3 loop is CASSPSENGYTF. The CDR3 DNA sequence: TGTGCCAGCTCCCCGAGCGAGAATGGCTACACCTTC.

The chain is built from TRBV27 and TRBJ2-3; TRBD2 matches at 10 bases. Trimming took 5 bases from V and 6 from J; bases not matched to a gene: 11. CDR3 length equals 16 residues. CDR1 and CDR2 (germline): MNHEY, SMNVEV (reference sequence). CDR3 nucleotide sequence: TGTGCCAGCAGTGCCTGGCTAGCGGGGGATGTCGATACGCAGTATTTT. It encodes CASSAWLAGDVDTQYF.

The rearrangement joins TRBV5-1 to TRBJ1-4; D perhaps matches TRBD1 (5 bases). The CDR3 totals 16 residues. V gave up 0 bases and J gave up 0 bases, with 9 bases separating them. Per germline, CDR1 SGHRS and CDR2 YFSETQ. The CDR3 spells CASSLDQGTTNEKLFF. CDR3 nucleotides: TGCGCCAGCAGCTTGGATCAGGGAACAACTAATGAAAAACTGTTTTTT.

The V and J genes are TRBV4-1 and TRBJ1-1; possibly TRBD1 for D (6 bases). This CDR3 is built from 16 residues. The V gene lost 1 base and the J gene lost 1 base, with 13 bases spanning the gap. CDR1 is MGHRA and CDR2 is YSYEKL in the germline V gene. The CDR3 here is CASSQVRSDRNTEAFF. The CDR3 DNA reads as TGCGCCAGCAGCCAAGTCCGATCGGACAGGAACACTGAAGCTTTCTTT.

This chain links TRBV3-1 (or the pseudogene TRBV3-2) with TRBJ2-7; TRBD1 aligns across 7 bases. Germline CDR1 and CDR2: LGHDT and YNNKEL (reference sequence). This CDR3 has 19 amino acids. With V trimmed by 0 bases and J by 3 bases, 17 bases remained unmatched. CDR3 nucleotides: TGTGCCAGCAGCCAAGACGGCAGGGGGACATCTGTAATATTCTACGAGCAGTACTTC. Protein sequence: CASSQDGRGTSVIFYEQYF.

CDR3 residues: CASSPTRTANYGYTF. CDR3 coding DNA: TGTGCCAGCTCACCAACGAGGACAGCTAACTATGGCTACACCTTC. V usage is TRBV18 and J usage is TRBJ1-2; a possible D gene is TRBD1 (6 bases). The CDR3 contains 15 residues. CDR1 KGHSH and CDR2 LQKENI come from the germline V gene. Trimming shortened V by 2 bases and J by 0 bases, and 10 bases separated the two germline ends.

Only a few counts were recorded for this clone. This chain's CDR3 is CASSEVMARYSNQPQHF. CDR3 in DNA: TGTGCCAGCAGTGAAGTGATGGCAAGATATAGCAATCAGCCCCAGCATTTT. The chain joins TRBV6-1 to TRBJ1-5; D gene uncertain. The CDR3 covers 17 residues. Germline loops: CDR1 MNHNS, CDR2 SASEGT. Trimming cost V 1 base and J 0 bases, with 13 bases left between them.

The chain joins TRBV6-2 or TRBV6-3 to TRBJ2-1; D is unresolved. The CDR3 extends over 14 amino acids. V was shortened by 5 bases and J by 5 bases, with 13 bases between the two germline ends. Germline V gene lookup returns CDR1 MNHEY and CDR2 SVGEGT. This CDR3 reads CASSLIRLDNEQFF. Here the CDR3 DNA reads TGTGCCAGCAGTCTAATCCGACTGGACAATGAGCAGTTCTTC.

The chain has TRBV5-6 and TRBJ2-5; D remains unclear. The germline V and J ends were trimmed by 4 bases and 1 base, with 11 bases remaining between them. Germline V gene data show CDR1 as SGHDT and CDR2 as YYEEEE. The CDR3 has 14 residues. The CDR3 nucleotides read TGTGCCAGCAGCCTGCACGGGTTCCAAGAGACCCAGTACTTC. It encodes CASSLHGFQETQYF.

The rearrangement uses TRBV27 and TRBJ1-5; the D is unclear. The CDR3 totals 18 residues. V was clipped by 2 bases and J by 6 bases, with 23 bases between them. Germline CDR1 and CDR2: MNHEY and SMNVEV (reference sequence). The CDR3 region is CASSLPRMDGRGFQPQHF. DNA for the CDR3: TGTGCCAGCAGTTTACCGAGAATGGATGGGCGGGGATTTCAGCCCCAGCATTTT.

The chain uses TRBV27 and TRBJ2-5, with 15 bases identical to TRBD2. V dropped 8 bases and J dropped 5; count of bases not matched to a gene: 9. This CDR3 has 16 amino acids. Germline CDR1 and CDR2: MNHEY and SMNVEV (reference sequence). Here the CDR3 reads CASAARTSGRGETQYF. The CDR3 DNA reads as TGTGCCAGCGCCGCCAGGACTAGCGGGAGGGGGGAGACCCAGTACTTC.